This T cell receptor beta chain was sequenced in a study of vaccination effects on CD4 cells after COVID-19. After expansion with viral peptide pools in the ViraFEST assay, antigen-specific CD4+ T cells were sequenced. Once cultured for approximately ten days, the cells underwent separation to obtain CD4+ T cells. As their vaccination, participants received two doses of either BNT162b2 or mRNA-1273. Trimming cost V 10 bases and J 5 bases, with 13 bases left between them. Germline V gives CDR1 KGHDR, CDR2 SFDVKD. The CDR3 extends over 12 amino acids. Regarding this clone: Its target is unknown.

Repertoires were generated with immunoSEQ multiplex PCR, while TCRdb's copy carries only in-frame clones and drops some. The repertoire consists of tens of thousands of clones, with 78% occurring once and the leading ten covering 2%. The sequence derives from a human donor who received a COVID-19 vaccine. The material was CD4+ T cells from PBMCs cultured with HCoV-OC43 spike peptides, obtained after COVID-19 vaccination. Subset here: HCoV-OC43 spike overlapping peptide pool stimulation. The gene calls are TRBV24-1 and TRBJ2-5; D is possibly TRBD1 or TRBD2 (5 bases each). CDR3 bases: TGTGCCACAGACGGGGCAGGCGAGACCCAGTACTTC. Its protein product is CATDGAGETQYF.